This record covers a single TCR beta chain. PCR employed 60 Vbeta and 13 Jbeta primers. Profiling relied on immunoSEQ multiplex PCR, and the TCRdb table lists in-frame clones only, not all of them. The sample shows 100,000 or so clones, just under 80% of them seen only once. CDR1 and CDR2 from the germline V gene are SGHRS and YFSETQ. Losses at the gene ends were 1 base for V and 5 bases for J; bases not matched to a gene: 18. CDR3 length: 19 amino acids. The sample originates from a study of cytomegalovirus exposure and HLA in healthy donors. The sequence was collected from a man younger than 40 in good health and CMV-seronegative. The sequenced material came from PBMCs. The chain employs TRBV5-1 and TRBJ1-2, with TRBD1 identical over 9 bases. CDR3 region: CASSLRGDRVWSEEYGYTF. CDR3 sequence (DNA): TGCGCCAGCAGCTTGCGGGGGGACAGGGTCTGGTCTGAGGAATATGGCTACACCTTC. Full variable domain (remainder filled in from reference TRBV5-1 and TRBJ1-2): KAGVTQTPRYLIKTRGQQVTLSCSPISGHRSVSWYQQTPGQGLQFLFEYFSETQRNKGNFPGRFSGRQFSNSRSEMNVSTLELGDSALYLCASSLRGDRVWSEEYGYTFGSGTRLTVV.